The 15 T cell receptor beta chains reported below all come from one sample, sequenced in a study of vaccination effects on CD4 cells after COVID-19. These receptors' targets are unknown. Sequenced by immunoSEQ multiplex PCR; TCRdb stores in-frame clones only, minus some. The sample has over 25,000 clones, about 81% seen once. With the ViraFEST assay, the study expanded antigen-specific CD4+ T cells using viral peptide pools, then sequenced them. Scientists isolated CD4+ T cells after an approximately 10-day culture period ended. The vaccine recipients had no prior SARS-CoV-2 infection, with negative nucleocapsid antibodies. This specimen consisted of CD4+ T cells from PBMCs cultured with SARS-CoV-2 spike peptides, obtained before COVID-19 vaccination. These receptors were taken from a human donor who received a COVID-19 vaccine.

The chain combines TRBV29-1 with TRBJ2-1, with TRBD2 matching 7 bases. There are 13 residues in the CDR3. The V gene end was trimmed by 4 bases and the J gene end by 7 bases; junction bases not matched to a gene: 7. Germline assignment: CDR1 SQVTM and CDR2 ANQGSEA. CDR3 coding DNA: TGCAGCGTTGGGGAGGGACTTCGTAATGAGCAGTTCTTC. It translates to CSVGEGLRNEQFF.

The chain combines TRBV29-1 with TRBJ1-1; 9 bases are shared with TRBD1. Looked up from germline, CDR1 is SQVTM and CDR2 is ANQGSEA. This CDR3 spans 16 amino acids. The ends lost 7 bases at V and 0 bases at J; junction bases unmatched: 12. CDR3 sequence (DNA): TGCAGCGGCACTCATGGGACAGGGACAATGAACACTGAAGCTTTCTTT. Residues: CSGTHGTGTMNTEAFF.

This chain joins TRBV3-1 (or the pseudogene TRBV3-2) and TRBJ2-1, with 7 bases fitting TRBD1. With 0 bases clipped from V and 6 bases from J, the junction kept 2 bases outside the gene matches. CDR3 length: 14 residues. Germline V lookup: CDR1 LGHDT, CDR2 YNNKEL (reference sequence). The CDR3 is CASSQERQGNEQFF. The DNA for the CDR3 is TGTGCCAGCAGCCAAGAGAGACAGGGCAATGAGCAGTTCTTC.

V gene TRBV10-1 combines with J gene TRBJ2-7; TRBD2 matches 8 bases. The CDR3 has 15 residues. CDR1 WNHNN and CDR2 SYGVQD come from the germline V gene (reference sequence). V gave up 0 bases and J gave up 3 bases; unmatched junction bases: 4. The CDR3 sequence: CASSESNRGGYEQYF. The DNA of the CDR3 is TGCGCCAGCAGTGAGTCAAATCGGGGGGGCTACGAGCAGTACTTC.

This clone was found once. The CDR3 DNA follows: TGTGCCAGCAGTTCATCTGGCAGGGGTGGAAACACTGAAGCTTTCTTT. This codes for CASSSSGRGGNTEAFF. The rearrangement uses TRBV7-2 and TRBJ1-1; D might be TRBD1 (6 bases). The CDR3 consists of 16 residues. Deletions cut 6 bases from V and 2 bases from J, with 19 bases between. Looked up from germline, CDR1 is SGHTA and CDR2 is FQGNSA.

The chain links TRBV6-5 to TRBJ1-6; the D gene is possibly TRBD1 (6 bases). In germline, CDR1 is MNHEY, CDR2 SVGAGI. Trimming left V 10 bases short and J 1 base short, with 11 bases between. The CDR3 is made up of 14 amino acids. The CDR3 loop reads CATVRGSYNSPLHF. In nucleotides, the CDR3 is TGTGCCACGGTTAGGGGGTCCTATAATTCACCCCTCCACTTT.

Only one count was recorded for this clone. The chain carries TRBV2 and TRBJ1-1; possibly TRBD1 for D (5 bases). This CDR3 spans 11 amino acids. V was trimmed by 3 bases and J by 10 bases, leaving 9 bases between them. Germline V gene sequence: CDR1 SNHLY, CDR2 FYNNEI. CDR3 in DNA: TGTGCCAGCAGTGAGGGACGATTAGCTTTCTTT. This translates into CASSEGRLAFF. Together with reference TRBV2 and TRBJ1-1, the CDR3 gives the full variable domain: EPEVTQTPSHQVTQMGQEVILRCVPISNHLYFYWYRQILGQKVEFLVSFYNNEISEKSEIFDDQFSVERPDGSNFTLKIRSTKLEDSAMYFCASSEGRLAFFGQGTRLTVV.

The chain employs TRBV6-5 and TRBJ2-1, with unresolved D. Per the germline V gene, CDR1 is MNHEY and CDR2 is SVGAGI. Trimming took 5 bases from V and 6 from J, leaving 11 bases between them. This CDR3 region has 13 residues. The CDR3 coding sequence is TGTGCCAGCAGTCCCTGGACCTCCAATGAGCAGTTCTTC. Its protein is CASSPWTSNEQFF.

This rearrangement joins TRBV28 to TRBJ2-1; D is ambiguous. The V and J ends lost 8 bases and 10 bases respectively, with 15 bases between them. This CDR3 contains 12 residues. Germline V CDR1 and CDR2: MDHEN, SYDVKM. DNA for the CDR3: TGTGCCAGCCGAGGTGGGTCCGGCGAGCAGTTCTTC. This encodes CASRGGSGEQFF.

The chain carries TRBV4-3 and TRBJ2-5; 7 positions agree with TRBD1. The germline CDR1 and CDR2 sequences are LGHNA and YSLEER. The CDR3 extends over 16 amino acids. The V gene end was trimmed by 2 bases and the J gene end by 5 bases; junction bases not matched to a gene: 11. Written as DNA, the CDR3 is TGCGCCAGCAGCCAACCAAAGACAGGGTGCTGGGAGACCCAGTACTTC. The encoded protein is CASSQPKTGCWETQYF.

This chain joins TRBV3-1 (or the pseudogene TRBV3-2) and TRBJ1-1; the D gene is possibly TRBD1 (6 bases). V gave up 3 bases and J gave up 5 bases, with 13 bases separating them. The CDR3 contains 14 residues. Germline V lookup: CDR1 LGHDT, CDR2 YNNKEL (reference sequence). The CDR3 reads CASSHGQSGTEAFF. DNA of the CDR3: TGTGCCAGCAGCCATGGACAGTCAGGGACTGAAGCTTTCTTT.

This clone was counted only a few times. V and J are TRBV18 and TRBJ2-7, with 9 nucleotides matching TRBD1. This CDR3 spans 14 amino acids. CDR1 and CDR2 from the germline V gene are KGHSH and LQKENI. The trim removed 2 bases at V and 5 bases at J, leaving 4 bases unmatched. This CDR3 reads CASSPTGQGHEQYF. The CDR3, as DNA: TGTGCCAGCTCACCAACGGGACAGGGCCACGAGCAGTACTTC.

A single count supports this clone. The V and J genes are TRBV14 and TRBJ1-1, with D uncertain. Per the germline V gene, CDR1 is SGHDN and CDR2 is FVKESK. This CDR3 is 13 amino acids long. V lost 1 base, J lost 6 bases, and 9 bases lay in between. This CDR3 is CASSQVRGPEAFF. The CDR3 DNA is TGTGCCAGCAGCCAAGTAAGAGGGCCTGAAGCTTTCTTT.

The genes are TRBV23-1 and TRBJ2-7, with D unresolved. TRBV23-1 carries the ORF label, with uncertain function. The CDR3 loop spans 19 amino acids. Trimming took 6 bases from V and 0 from J, leaving 27 bases between them. The CDR3 protein is CASRQRVGRPSENSYEQYF. DNA for the CDR3: TGCGCCAGCAGACAAAGAGTAGGCAGGCCCTCCGAAAACTCCTACGAGCAGTACTTC.

The chain couples TRBV15 to TRBJ1-3; TRBD1 might be the D (6 bases). This CDR3 comprises 18 residues. Germline V gene sequence: CDR1 LNHNV, CDR2 YYDKDF (reference sequence). Trimming took 1 base from V and 0 from J, leaving 16 bases between them. CDR3 in amino acids: CATSRARGGLLSGNTIYF. Here the CDR3 DNA reads TGTGCCACCAGCAGAGCACGGGGGGGCCTACTCTCTGGAAACACCATATATTTT.